This note documents a single T cell receptor beta chain sequence. Its antigen is unidentified. CDR3 length equals 15 residues. Germline lookup yields CDR1 SGDLS and CDR2 YYNGEE. Trimming took off 0 bases at V and 2 bases at J, with 11 bases between the two ends. These data belong to a study of somatic mutations in cytotoxic T cells in rheumatoid arthritis. Study results and caveats: It was found that CD8+ T-cell clonality in rheumatoid arthritis patients did not differ significantly from that in age-matched healthy controls. Rheumatoid arthritis patients showed slight TRBV07 underrepresentation, and this was not adjusted for multiple comparisons.

The investigators isolated CD4+ and CD8+ cells by positive magnetic bead selection and checked their purity by flow cytometry. TCRdb keeps only in-frame clones here, not all; method: immunoSEQ multiplex PCR. The sample records 12,000 to 15,000 clones, 82% being singletons. J is TRBJ1-1 and V is TRBV9; possible D gene TRBD1, 6 bases. This clonotype originated in an adult with rheumatoid arthritis. Source material: CD8+ T cells sorted from blood. This chain's CDR3 is CASSVAWGRNTEAFF. CDR3 bases: TGTGCCAGCAGCGTAGCTTGGGGGCGAAACACTGAAGCTTTCTTT.